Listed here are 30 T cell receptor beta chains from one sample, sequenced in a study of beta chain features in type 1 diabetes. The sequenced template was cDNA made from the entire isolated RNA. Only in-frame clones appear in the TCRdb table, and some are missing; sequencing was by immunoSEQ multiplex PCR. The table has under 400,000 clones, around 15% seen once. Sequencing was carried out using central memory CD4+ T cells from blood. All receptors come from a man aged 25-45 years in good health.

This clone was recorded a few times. The CDR3 nucleotides read TGTGCCAGCAGTCTGGGACTAGCGGGAGGGCTGGACGAGCAGTACGTC. This encodes CASSLGLAGGLDEQYV. This chain uses TRBV6-6 with TRBJ2-7; 16 nucleotides line up with TRBD2. Losses at the gene ends were 5 bases for V and 5 bases for J; bases not matched to a gene: 6. The CDR3 is 16 amino acids. The germline CDR1 and CDR2 sequences are MNHNY and SVGAGI (reference sequence).

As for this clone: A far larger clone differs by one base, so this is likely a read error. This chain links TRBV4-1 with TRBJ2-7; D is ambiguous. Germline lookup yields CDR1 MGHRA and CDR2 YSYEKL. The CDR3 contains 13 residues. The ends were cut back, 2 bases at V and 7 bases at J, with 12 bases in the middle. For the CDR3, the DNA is TGCGCCAGCAGCCAATCCCCCTCGTGGGAGCAGTACGTC. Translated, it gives CASSQSPSWEQYV.

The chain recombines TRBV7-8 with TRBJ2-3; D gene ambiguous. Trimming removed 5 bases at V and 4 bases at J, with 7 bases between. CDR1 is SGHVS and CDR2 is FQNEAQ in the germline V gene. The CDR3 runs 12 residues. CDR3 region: CASSPYADTQYF. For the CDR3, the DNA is TGTGCCAGCAGCCCCTACGCAGATACGCAGTATTTT.

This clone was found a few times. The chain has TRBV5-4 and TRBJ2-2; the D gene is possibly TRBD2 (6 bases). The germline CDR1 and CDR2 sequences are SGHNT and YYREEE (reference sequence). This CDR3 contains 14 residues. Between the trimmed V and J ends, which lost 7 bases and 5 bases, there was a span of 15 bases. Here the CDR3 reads CASGRDSTTGELFF. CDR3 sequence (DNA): TGTGCCAGCGGCCGGGACTCGACGACCGGGGAGCTGTTTTTT. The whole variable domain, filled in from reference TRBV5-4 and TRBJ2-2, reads ETGVTQSPTHLIKTRGQQVTLRCSSQSGHNTVSWYQQALGQGPQFIFQYYREEENGRGNFPPRFSGLQFPNYSSELNVNALELDDSALYLCASGRDSTTGELFFGEGSRLTVL.

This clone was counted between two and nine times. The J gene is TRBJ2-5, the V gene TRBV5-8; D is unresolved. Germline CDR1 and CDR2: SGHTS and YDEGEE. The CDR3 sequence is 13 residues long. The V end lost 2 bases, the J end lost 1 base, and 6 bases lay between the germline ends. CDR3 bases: TGTGCCAGCAGCTTCCACTCCCAAGAGACCCAGTACTTC. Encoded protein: CASSFHSQETQYF.

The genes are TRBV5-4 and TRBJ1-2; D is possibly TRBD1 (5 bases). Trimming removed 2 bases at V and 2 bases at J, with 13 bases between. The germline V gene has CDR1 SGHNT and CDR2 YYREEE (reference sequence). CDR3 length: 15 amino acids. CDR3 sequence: CASSLRGYSNYGYTF. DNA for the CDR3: TGTGCCAGCAGCTTAAGGGGCTACAGCAACTATGGCTACACCTTC.

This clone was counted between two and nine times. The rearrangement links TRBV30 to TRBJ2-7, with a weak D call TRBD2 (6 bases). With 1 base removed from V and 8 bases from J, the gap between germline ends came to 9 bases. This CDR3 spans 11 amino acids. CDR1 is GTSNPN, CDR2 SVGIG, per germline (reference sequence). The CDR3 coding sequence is TGTGCCTGGAGTGGAGGAGGGCAGCAGTACGTC. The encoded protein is CAWSGGGQQYV.

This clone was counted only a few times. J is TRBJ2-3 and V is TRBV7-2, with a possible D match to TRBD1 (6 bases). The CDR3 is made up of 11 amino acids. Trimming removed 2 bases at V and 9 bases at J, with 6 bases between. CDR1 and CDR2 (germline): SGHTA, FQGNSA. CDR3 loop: CASSLQGTQYF. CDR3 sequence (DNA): TGTGCCAGCAGCTTACAGGGGACGCAGTATTTT.

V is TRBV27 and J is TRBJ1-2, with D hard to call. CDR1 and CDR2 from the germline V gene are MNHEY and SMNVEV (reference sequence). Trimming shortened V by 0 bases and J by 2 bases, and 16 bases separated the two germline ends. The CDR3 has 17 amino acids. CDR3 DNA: TGTGCCAGCAGTTTATCGTCATCGGGTCGACCAAACTATGGCTACACCTTC. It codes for CASSLSSSGRPNYGYTF.

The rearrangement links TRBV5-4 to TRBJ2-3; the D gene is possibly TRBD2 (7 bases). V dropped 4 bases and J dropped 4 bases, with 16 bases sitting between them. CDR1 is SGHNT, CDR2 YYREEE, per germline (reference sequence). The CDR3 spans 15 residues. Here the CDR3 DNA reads TGTGCCAGCAGCCCGGGGGGCCTATACCCAGATACGCAGTATTTT. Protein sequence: CASSPGGLYPDTQYF.

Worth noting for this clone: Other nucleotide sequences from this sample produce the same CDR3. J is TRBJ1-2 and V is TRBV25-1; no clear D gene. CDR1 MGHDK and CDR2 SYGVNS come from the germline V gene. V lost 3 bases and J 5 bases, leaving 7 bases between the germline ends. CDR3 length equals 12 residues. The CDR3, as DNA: TGTGCCAGCAGTGAGTTGCAGTATGGCTACACCTTC. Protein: CASSELQYGYTF.

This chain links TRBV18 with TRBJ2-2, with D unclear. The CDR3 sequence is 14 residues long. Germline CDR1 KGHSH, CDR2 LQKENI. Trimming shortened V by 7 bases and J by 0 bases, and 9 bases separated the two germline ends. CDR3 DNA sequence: TGTGCCAGCTTAGGGATCGCGAACACCGGGGAGCTGTTTTTT. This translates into CASLGIANTGELFF.

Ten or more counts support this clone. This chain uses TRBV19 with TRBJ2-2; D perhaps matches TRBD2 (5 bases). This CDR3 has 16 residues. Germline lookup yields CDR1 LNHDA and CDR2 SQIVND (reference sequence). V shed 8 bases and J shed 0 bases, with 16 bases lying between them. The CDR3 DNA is TGTGCCAGTTCTGAGGTTAGCGTAACGAACACCGGGGAGCTGTTTTTT. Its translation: CASSEVSVTNTGELFF.

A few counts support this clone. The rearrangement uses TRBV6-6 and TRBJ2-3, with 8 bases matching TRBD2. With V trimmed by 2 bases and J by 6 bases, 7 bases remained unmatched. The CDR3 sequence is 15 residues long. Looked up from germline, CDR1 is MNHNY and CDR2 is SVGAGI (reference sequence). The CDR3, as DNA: TGTGCCAGCAGTTACCTTAGCGGGAAGGCGGATACGCAGTATTTT. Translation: CASSYLSGKADTQYF.

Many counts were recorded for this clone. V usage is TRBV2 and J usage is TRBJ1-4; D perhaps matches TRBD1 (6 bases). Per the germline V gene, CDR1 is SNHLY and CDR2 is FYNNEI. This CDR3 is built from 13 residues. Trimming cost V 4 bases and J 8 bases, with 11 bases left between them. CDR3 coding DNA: TGTGCCAGCAGTGTACAGGGAGGCGAAAAACTGTTTTTT. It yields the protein CASSVQGGEKLFF.

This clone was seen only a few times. CDR3 nucleotides: TGCAGCTCTGACCACATAGGAGTGAACACTGAAGCTTTCTTT. This gives the protein CSSDHIGVNTEAFF. The chain is built from TRBV29-1 and TRBJ1-1, with D uncertain. CDR3 length: 14 amino acids. Germline CDR1 reads SQVTM; CDR2 reads ANQGSEA. V shed 8 bases and J shed 0 bases, with 16 bases lying between them.

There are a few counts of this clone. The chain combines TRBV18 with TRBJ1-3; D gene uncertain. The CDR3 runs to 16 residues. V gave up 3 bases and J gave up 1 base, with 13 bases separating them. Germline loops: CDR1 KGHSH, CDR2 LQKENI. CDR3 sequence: CASSPSTAVSGNTIYF. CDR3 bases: TGTGCCAGCTCACCGAGTACAGCTGTATCTGGAAACACCATATATTTT.

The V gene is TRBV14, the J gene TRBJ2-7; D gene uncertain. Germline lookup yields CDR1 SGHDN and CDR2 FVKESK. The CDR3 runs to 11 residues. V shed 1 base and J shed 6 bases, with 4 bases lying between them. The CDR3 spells CASSQGPEQYV. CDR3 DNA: TGTGCCAGCAGCCAAGGACCCGAGCAGTACGTC.

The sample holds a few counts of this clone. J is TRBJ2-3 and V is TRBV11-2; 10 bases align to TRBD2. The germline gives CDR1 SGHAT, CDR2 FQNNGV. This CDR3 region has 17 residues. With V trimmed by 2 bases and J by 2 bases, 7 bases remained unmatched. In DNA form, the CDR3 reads TGTGCCAGCAGCTTAAGTGGGGGACTAGCGACCACAGATACGCAGTATTTT. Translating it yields CASSLSGGLATTDTQYF. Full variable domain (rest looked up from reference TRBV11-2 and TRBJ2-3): EAGVAQSPRYKIIEKRQSVAFWCNPISGHATLYWYQQILGQGPKLLIQFQNNGVVDDSQLPKDRFSAERLKGVDSTLKIQPAKLEDSAVYLCASSLSGGLATTDTQYFGPGTRLTVL.

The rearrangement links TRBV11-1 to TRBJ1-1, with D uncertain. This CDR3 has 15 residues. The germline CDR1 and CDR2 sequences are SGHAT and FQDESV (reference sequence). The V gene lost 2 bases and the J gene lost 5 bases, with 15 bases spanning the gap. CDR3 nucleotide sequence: TGTGCCAGCAGCTTATCAGGAGGTCGAATTACTGAAGCTTTCTTT. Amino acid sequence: CASSLSGGRITEAFF.

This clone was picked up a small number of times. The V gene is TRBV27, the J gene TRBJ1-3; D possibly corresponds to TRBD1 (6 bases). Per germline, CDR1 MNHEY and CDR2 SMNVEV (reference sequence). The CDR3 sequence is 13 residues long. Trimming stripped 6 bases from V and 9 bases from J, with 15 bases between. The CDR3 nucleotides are TGTGCCAGCAGCTTCTCCGAGGGGGGCACCATATATTTT. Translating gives CASSFSEGGTIYF.

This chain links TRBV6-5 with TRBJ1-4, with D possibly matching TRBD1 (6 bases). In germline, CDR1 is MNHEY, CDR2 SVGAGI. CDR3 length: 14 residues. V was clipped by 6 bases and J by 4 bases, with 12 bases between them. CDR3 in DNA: TGTGCCAGCAGCCGGACAGCCCATAATGAAAAACTGTTTTTT. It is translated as CASSRTAHNEKLFF.

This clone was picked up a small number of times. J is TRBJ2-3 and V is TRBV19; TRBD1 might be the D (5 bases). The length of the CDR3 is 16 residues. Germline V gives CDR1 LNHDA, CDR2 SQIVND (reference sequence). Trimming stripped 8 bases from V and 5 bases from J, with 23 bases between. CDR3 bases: TGTGCCAGTCGGTGGGGCTCAACACATTCGTTAGATACGCAGTATTTT. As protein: CASRWGSTHSLDTQYF.

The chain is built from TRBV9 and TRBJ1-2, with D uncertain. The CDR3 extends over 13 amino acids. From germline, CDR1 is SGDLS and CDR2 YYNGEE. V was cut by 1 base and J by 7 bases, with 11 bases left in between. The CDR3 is CASSVPPQGGYTF. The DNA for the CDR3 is TGTGCCAGCAGCGTACCCCCTCAAGGTGGCTACACCTTC.

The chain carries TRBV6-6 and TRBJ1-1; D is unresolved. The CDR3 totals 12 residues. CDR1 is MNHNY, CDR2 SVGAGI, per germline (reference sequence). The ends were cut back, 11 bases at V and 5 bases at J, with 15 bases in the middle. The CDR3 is CALTPPLTEAFF. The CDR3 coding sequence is TGTGCCCTAACGCCGCCGTTAACTGAAGCTTTCTTT.

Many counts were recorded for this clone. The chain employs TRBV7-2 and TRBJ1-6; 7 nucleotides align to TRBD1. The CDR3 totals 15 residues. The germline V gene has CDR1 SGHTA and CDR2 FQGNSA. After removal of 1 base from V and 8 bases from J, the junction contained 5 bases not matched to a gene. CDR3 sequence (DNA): TGTGCCAGCAGCTTAGGCAGGGGGAAGGATTCACCCCTCCACTTT. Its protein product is CASSLGRGKDSPLHF.

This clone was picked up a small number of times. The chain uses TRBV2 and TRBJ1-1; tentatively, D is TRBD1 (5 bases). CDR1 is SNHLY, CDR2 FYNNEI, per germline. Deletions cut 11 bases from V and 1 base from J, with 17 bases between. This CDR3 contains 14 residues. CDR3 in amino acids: CAGDQPGGNTEAFF. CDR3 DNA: TGTGCCGGGGACCAGCCGGGAGGGAACACTGAAGCTTTCTTT.

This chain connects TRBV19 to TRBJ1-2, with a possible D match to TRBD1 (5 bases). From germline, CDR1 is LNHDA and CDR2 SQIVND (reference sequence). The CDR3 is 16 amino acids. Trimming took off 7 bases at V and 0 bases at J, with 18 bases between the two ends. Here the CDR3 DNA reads TGTGCCAGTAATAACCCTGGGACGTCGGCTAACTATGGCTACACCTTC. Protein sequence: CASNNPGTSANYGYTF. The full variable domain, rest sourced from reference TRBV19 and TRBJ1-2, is DGGITQSPKYLFRKEGQNVTLSCEQNLNHDAMYWYRQDPGQGLRLIYYSQIVNDFQKGDIAEGYSVSREKKESFPLTVTSAQKNPTAFYLCASNNPGTSANYGYTFGSGTRLTVV.

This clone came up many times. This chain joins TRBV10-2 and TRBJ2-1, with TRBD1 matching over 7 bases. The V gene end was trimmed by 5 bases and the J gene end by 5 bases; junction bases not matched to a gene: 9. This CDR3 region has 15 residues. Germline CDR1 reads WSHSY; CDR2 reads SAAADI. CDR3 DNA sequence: TGCGCCAGCAGTCCACAGGGGAAGATCGACAATGAGCAGTTCTTC. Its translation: CASSPQGKIDNEQFF.

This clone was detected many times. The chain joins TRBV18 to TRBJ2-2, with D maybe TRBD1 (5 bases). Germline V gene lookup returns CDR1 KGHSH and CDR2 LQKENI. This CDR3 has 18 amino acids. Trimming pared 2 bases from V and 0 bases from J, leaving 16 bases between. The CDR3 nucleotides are TGTGCCAGCTCACCATTGTCACGGTCGACAGCGAACACCGGGGAGCTGTTTTTT. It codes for CASSPLSRSTANTGELFF.